Below are 8 T cell receptor beta chains sequenced from a single sample in a study of blood T cell repertoires in COVID-19. Sequencing used immunoSEQ multiplex PCR; TCRdb keeps in-frame clones, though not all of them. This table has about 130,000 clones, around 88% appearing once. What was sequenced was peripheral blood. Receptors originate from a woman aged 50 to 60 who had recovered from COVID-19.

The J gene is TRBJ1-2, the V gene TRBV12-3 or TRBV12-4; TRBD1 matches 7 bases. The junction had 16 bases not matched to a gene; V was cut back by 7 bases and J by 14 bases. This CDR3 has 13 residues. The CDR3 DNA reads as TGTGCCAGCACCAATTCCGGGACAGTCCGATGGACCTTC. Residues: CASTNSGTVRWTF.

This chain connects TRBV5-5 to TRBJ2-1; 8 nucleotides line up with TRBD2. The CDR3 runs 16 residues. J lost 5 bases, V lost 4 bases, and 11 bases had no gene match. Germline CDR1 SGHKS, CDR2 YYEKEE (reference sequence). The CDR3: CASSKPRGAEDNEQFF. CDR3 bases: TGTGCCAGCAGCAAGCCGCGGGGGGCCGAGGACAATGAGCAGTTCTTC.

The rearrangement links TRBV7-9 to TRBJ1-4, with D tentatively TRBD1 (5 bases). CDR3 length equals 18 residues. The germline V gene encodes CDR1 SEHNR and CDR2 FQNEAQ (reference sequence). V gave up 5 bases and J gave up 0 bases, with 19 bases separating them. CDR3 loop: CASSTKSPTGATNEKLFF. DNA of the CDR3: TGTGCCAGCAGCACAAAGTCACCAACAGGCGCAACTAATGAAAAACTGTTTTTT. The whole variable domain, filled in from reference TRBV7-9 and TRBJ1-4, reads DTGVSQNPRHKITKRGQNVTFRCDPISEHNRLYWYRQTLGQGPEFLTYFQNEAQLEKSRLLSDRFSAERPKGSFSTLEIQRTEQGDSAMYLCASSTKSPTGATNEKLFFGSGTQLSVL.

The chain recombines TRBV5-1 with TRBJ2-3; 7 nucleotides agree with TRBD2. J lost 6 bases, V lost 7 bases, and 17 bases had no gene match. The germline V gene has CDR1 SGHRS and CDR2 YFSETQ. This CDR3 is 16 amino acids long. This CDR3 is CASRSGRGGPGDTQYF. CDR3 nucleotides: TGCGCCAGCCGCTCGGGGAGGGGAGGTCCTGGGGATACGCAGTATTTT.

This chain uses TRBV5-6 with TRBJ1-2; 9 bases agree with TRBD1. V dropped 3 bases and J dropped 4; count of bases not matched to a gene: 7. CDR3 length: 15 amino acids. CDR1 and CDR2 (germline): SGHDT, YYEEEE. The chain's CDR3 is CASSWDRVAIYGYTF. DNA for the CDR3: TGTGCCAGCAGCTGGGACAGGGTGGCAATCTATGGCTACACCTTC.

The chain employs TRBV24-1 and TRBJ2-3; 9 bases match TRBD1. The CDR3 spans 16 residues. Losses at the gene ends were 3 bases for V and 5 bases for J; bases not matched to a gene: 8. The germline gives CDR1 KGHDR, CDR2 SFDVKD. CDR3 sequence reads: CATSDVTGGSIDTQYF. Written as DNA, the CDR3 is TGTGCCACCAGTGATGTCACAGGGGGCTCGATAGATACGCAGTATTTT.

The chain links TRBV28 to TRBJ1-4, with a tentative D call TRBD1 (5 bases). The CDR3 spans 15 residues. V shed 3 bases and J shed 8 bases, with 16 bases lying between them. Germline-derived CDR1 and CDR2 are MDHEN and SYDVKM. In DNA, the CDR3 is TGTGCCAGCAGTTTGGGGGGAGGGGAAGAGGAAAAACTGTTTTTT. This encodes CASSLGGGEEEKLFF.

This clone showed up just once. This chain links TRBV19 with TRBJ2-3; TRBD1 might be the D (6 bases). CDR1 is LNHDA, CDR2 SQIVND, per germline (reference sequence). The CDR3 is 13 amino acids. Between the trimmed V and J ends, which lost 7 bases and 0 bases, there was a span of 8 bases. The CDR3 sequence is CASKGDSTDTQYF. The CDR3 DNA sequence: TGTGCCAGTAAGGGGGATAGCACAGATACGCAGTATTTT. Filled out from reference TRBV19 and TRBJ2-3, the complete variable domain reads DGGITQSPKYLFRKEGQNVTLSCEQNLNHDAMYWYRQDPGQGLRLIYYSQIVNDFQKGDIAEGYSVSREKKESFPLTVTSAQKNPTAFYLCASKGDSTDTQYFGPGTRLTVL.